The sequence of this TCR beta chain was determined in a study of cytomegalovirus exposure and HLA in healthy donors. Whole-study results and caveats: In a later analysis, around 18,000 TCR beta sequences were associated with HLA alleles at 0.05 false discovery rate. Analysis was carried out at a later point, and it linked a missense DCLRE1C variant to TCR beta V- and J-gene trimming. Earlier results showed most TCR beta V segments being productive about 90% or about 30% of the time. It was reported that the classifier diagnosed cytomegalovirus status with high specificity and sensitivity in both the original and validation cohorts.

The PCR was carried out with 60 Vbeta primers and 13 Jbeta primers. TCRdb's copy holds only in-frame clones and misses some; the assay was immunoSEQ multiplex PCR. The sample lists under 150,000 clones; roughly four fifths were seen once. On this clone: Its antigen is still unknown.

This CDR3 is built from 15 residues. Germline V CDR1 and CDR2: LNHDA, SQIVND (reference sequence). Losses at the gene ends were 6 bases for V and 4 bases for J; bases not matched to a gene: 5. The sequence derives from a middle-aged woman in good health and CMV-seronegative. Sequencing used PBMCs. The rearrangement uses TRBV19 and TRBJ2-2; the match to TRBD2 covers 10 bases. This chain's CDR3 is CASRLAGSGTGELFF. DNA for the CDR3: TGTGCCAGTAGACTAGCGGGGTCGGGCACCGGGGAGCTGTTTTTT.